These 19 T cell receptor beta chains share one sample of origin, sequenced in a study of shared clonotypes between healthy human individuals. The data were produced by immunoSEQ multiplex PCR, yet TCRdb's version contains in-frame clones alone and is incomplete. The sample lists about 2.5 million clones; just under 95% were seen once. Sequenced sample: naive CD4+ T cells from PBMCs. Described subset: CD45RA+ positively selected. These receptors were obtained from a man aged 18 to 30 in good health. Some clones in this sample may be carry-over from other donors' samples.

DNA for the CDR3: TGTGCCAGCAGTTTATGGGGGAATACTGGAAACACCATATATTTT. Translation: CASSLWGNTGNTIYF. V gene TRBV28 combines with J gene TRBJ1-3; D is unclear. V was pared by 0 bases and J by 2 bases, with 8 bases between. The CDR3 loop spans 15 amino acids. The V gene's germline CDR1 is MDHEN and CDR2 SYDVKM.

The V gene is TRBV4-2, the J gene TRBJ2-7; D might be TRBD1 (7 bases). V gave up 1 base and J gave up 2 bases, with 12 bases separating them. The germline V gene has CDR1 LGHNA and CDR2 YNFKEQ. This CDR3 region has 15 residues. CDR3 sequence (DNA): TGTGCCAGCAGCCAAGGATCAGGGGGGACCTACGAGCAGTACTTC. Translating gives CASSQGSGGTYEQYF.

This clone was found once. V and J are TRBV5-1 and TRBJ2-3, with D possibly being TRBD2 (5 bases). Looked up from germline, CDR1 is SGHRS and CDR2 is YFSETQ. Between the trimmed V and J ends, which lost 0 bases and 4 bases, there was a span of 15 bases. The CDR3 sequence is 16 residues long. CDR3 protein: CASSLEPDGLADTQYF. In DNA form, the CDR3 reads TGCGCCAGCAGCTTGGAACCGGACGGACTGGCAGATACGCAGTATTTT.

This chain joins TRBV4-2 and TRBJ2-7, with D uncertain. Germline-derived CDR1 and CDR2 are LGHNA and YNFKEQ. This CDR3 contains 13 residues. V lost 1 base, J lost 6 bases, and 10 bases lay in between. The CDR3 nucleotides are TGTGCCAGCAGCCAAGTGGGGTTCTTCGAGCAGTACTTC. Translating gives CASSQVGFFEQYF.

The V gene is TRBV28, the J gene TRBJ1-1; D remains unclear. Trimming stripped 4 bases from V and 10 bases from J, with 13 bases between. The CDR3 loop spans 12 amino acids. Germline V gene data show CDR1 as MDHEN and CDR2 as SYDVKM. CDR3 sequence (DNA): TGTGCCAGCAGTTCCGGACCAGGCGTAGCTTTCTTT. Its translation is CASSSGPGVAFF.

V gene TRBV6-1 combines with J gene TRBJ2-7, with a tentative D call TRBD1 (6 bases). Germline V CDR1 and CDR2: MNHNS, SASEGT. The ends were cut back, 6 bases at V and 3 bases at J, with 12 bases in the middle. CDR3 length equals 13 residues. The CDR3 coding sequence is TGTGCCAGCAGCAGAACAGGGCGCTACGAGCAGTACTTC. It is translated as CASSRTGRYEQYF.

J is TRBJ2-7 and V is TRBV5-1; TRBD2 matches at 8 bases. CDR1 and CDR2 from the germline V gene are SGHRS and YFSETQ. There are 14 residues in the CDR3. Unmatched junction bases numbered 8, after V lost 6 bases and J lost 3 bases. The CDR3, as DNA: TGCGCCAGCACCCCCGTCGGGGGGGTCTACGAGCAGTACTTC. It codes for CASTPVGGVYEQYF.

The rearrangement joins TRBV5-1 to TRBJ2-7, with D perhaps assigned TRBD1 or TRBD2 (6 bases each). The V gene lost 1 base and the J gene lost 6 bases, with 17 bases spanning the gap. In germline, CDR1 is SGHRS, CDR2 YFSETQ. This CDR3 has 15 residues. CDR3: CASSLSGAPSREQYF. The DNA for the CDR3 is TGCGCCAGCAGCTTGTCGGGGGCTCCGTCGCGCGAGCAGTACTTC.

This clone was counted between two and nine times. At the DNA level, this CDR3 is encoded by other sequences in the same sample as well. The V gene is TRBV20-1, the J gene TRBJ1-1; D unresolved. The V end lost 5 bases, the J end lost 5 bases, and 6 bases lay between the germline ends. Germline CDR1 DFQATT, CDR2 SNEGSKA (reference sequence). This CDR3 has 10 amino acids. The CDR3 coding sequence is TGCAGTGCTGGGAGGACTGAAGCTTTCTTT. This gives the protein CSAGRTEAFF.

J is TRBJ2-3 and V is TRBV6-6, with D perhaps matching TRBD2 (5 bases). Trimming pared 5 bases from V and 2 bases from J, leaving 17 bases between. The CDR3 covers 16 residues. From germline, CDR1 is MNHNY and CDR2 SVGAGI (reference sequence). CDR3 sequence reads: CASSRGSSTNTDTQYF. The CDR3, as DNA: TGTGCCAGCAGTCGAGGGTCCTCTACAAACACAGATACGCAGTATTTT.

The V gene is TRBV5-6, the J gene TRBJ2-7, with TRBD2 identical over 9 bases. The length of the CDR3 is 16 residues. From germline, CDR1 is SGHDT and CDR2 YYEEEE. Losses at the gene ends were 4 bases for V and 1 base for J; bases not matched to a gene: 9. The CDR3 region is CASSPGLAGLSYEQYF. CDR3 DNA sequence: TGTGCCAGCAGCCCGGGCCTAGCGGGACTATCCTACGAGCAGTACTTC.

This clone was counted a single time. The chain carries TRBV19 and TRBJ1-3, with 9 bases aligning to TRBD1. CDR1 is LNHDA, CDR2 SQIVND, per germline (reference sequence). The CDR3 runs to 16 residues. The J segment lost 0 bases and the V segment lost 4 bases, leaving 4 bases of the junction unmatched. In nucleotides, the CDR3 is TGTGCCAGTAGTAGACGGACAGGGGACTCTGGAAACACCATATATTTT. It codes for CASSRRTGDSGNTIYF.

The V gene is TRBV14, the J gene TRBJ2-7, with D unclear. Between the trimmed V and J ends, which lost 2 bases and 3 bases, there was a span of 8 bases. Germline V gene lookup returns CDR1 SGHDN and CDR2 FVKESK. The CDR3 length is 13 residues. This CDR3 is CASSQLPNYEQYF. The CDR3 DNA reads as TGTGCCAGCAGCCAACTCCCCAACTACGAGCAGTACTTC. Together with reference TRBV14 and TRBJ2-7, the CDR3 gives the full variable domain: EAGVTQFPSHSVIEKGQTVTLRCDPISGHDNLYWYRRVMGKEIKFLLHFVKESKQDESGMPNNRFLAERTGGTYSTLKVQPAELEDSGVYFCASSQLPNYEQYFGPGTRLTVT.

Comments on this clone: Other nucleotide sequences from this sample produce the same CDR3. The chain is built from TRBV7-3 and TRBJ2-5; 14 bases match TRBD2. CDR3 length equals 17 residues. The ends lost 2 bases at V and 5 bases at J; junction bases unmatched: 7. Germline CDR1 SGHTA, CDR2 FQGTGA. The CDR3 sequence is CASSLGTSGRGGETQYF. Here the CDR3 DNA reads TGTGCCAGCAGCTTAGGGACTAGCGGGAGAGGAGGGGAGACCCAGTACTTC.

V usage is TRBV15 and J usage is TRBJ2-1; 8 bases match TRBD2. This CDR3 comprises 17 residues. V lost 3 bases to trimming and J lost 5 bases; unmatched junction nucleotides: 12. Germline assignment: CDR1 LNHNV and CDR2 YYDKDF (reference sequence). The CDR3 DNA is TGTGCCACCAGCAGGGATACCCTGACTAGCGAAGACAATGAGCAGTTCTTC. It specifies CATSRDTLTSEDNEQFF. The entire variable domain, with the rest obtained from reference TRBV15 and TRBJ2-1, is as follows: DAMVIQNPRYQVTQFGKPVTLSCSQTLNHNVMYWYQQKSSQAPKLLFHYYDKDFNNEADTPDNFQSRRPNTSFCFLDIRSPGLGDTAMYLCATSRDTLTSEDNEQFFGPGTRLTVL.

The V gene is TRBV28, the J gene TRBJ2-3; perhaps TRBD2 as D (6 bases). CDR3 size: 14 residues. V dropped 6 bases and J dropped 2 bases, with 12 bases sitting between them. Looked up from germline, CDR1 is MDHEN and CDR2 is SYDVKM. The CDR3 loop is CASSSAGNTDTQYF. CDR3 nucleotides: TGTGCCAGCAGCTCCGCGGGGAACACAGATACGCAGTATTTT.

This sequence joins TRBV7-3 and TRBJ1-1; TRBD1 might be the D (5 bases). The germline V gene encodes CDR1 SGHTA and CDR2 FQGTGA. The V end was cut by 2 bases, the J end by 5 bases, with 15 bases between. This CDR3 has 15 amino acids. CDR3 bases: TGTGCCAGCAGCTTAGAGGCAGGGATGGGGACTGAAGCTTTCTTT. It specifies CASSLEAGMGTEAFF.

The chain is built from TRBV5-5 and TRBJ2-7; D gene ambiguous. Trimming stripped 3 bases from V and 3 bases from J, with 13 bases between. The CDR3 extends over 14 amino acids. Germline V gene sequence: CDR1 SGHKS, CDR2 YYEKEE (reference sequence). As DNA, the CDR3 is TGTGCCAGCAGCTCTGACTTTCCAGTCTACGAGCAGTACTTC. Protein product: CASSSDFPVYEQYF.

This chain uses TRBV2 with TRBJ2-5; D unresolved. Germline assignment: CDR1 SNHLY and CDR2 FYNNEI. Trimming shortened V by 7 bases and J by 10 bases, and 16 bases separated the two germline ends. This CDR3 is built from 12 residues. The DNA of the CDR3 is TGTGCCAGCACCAGAACTAATATCGGCCAGTACTTC. This encodes CASTRTNIGQYF.